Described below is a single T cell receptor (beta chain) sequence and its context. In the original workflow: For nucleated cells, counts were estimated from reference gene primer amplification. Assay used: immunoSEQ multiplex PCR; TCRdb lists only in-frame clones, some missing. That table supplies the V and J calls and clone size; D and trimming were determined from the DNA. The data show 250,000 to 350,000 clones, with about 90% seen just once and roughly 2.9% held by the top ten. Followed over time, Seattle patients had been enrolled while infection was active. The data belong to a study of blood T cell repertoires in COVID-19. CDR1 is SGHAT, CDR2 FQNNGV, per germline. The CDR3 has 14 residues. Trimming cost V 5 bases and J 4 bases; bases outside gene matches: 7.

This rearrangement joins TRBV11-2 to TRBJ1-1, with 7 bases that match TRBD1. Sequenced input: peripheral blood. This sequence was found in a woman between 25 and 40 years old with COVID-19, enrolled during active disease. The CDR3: CASSDRGGVTEAFF. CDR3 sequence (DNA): TGTGCCAGCAGCGACAGAGGGGGCGTCACTGAAGCTTTCTTT. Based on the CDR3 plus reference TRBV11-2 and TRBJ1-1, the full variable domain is EAGVAQSPRYKIIEKRQSVAFWCNPISGHATLYWYQQILGQGPKLLIQFQNNGVVDDSQLPKDRFSAERLKGVDSTLKIQPAKLEDSAVYLCASSDRGGVTEAFFGQGTRLTVV.